This is a list of T cell receptor beta chains from one sample in a study of blood T cell repertoires in COVID-19. Using immunoSEQ multiplex PCR, the repertoire was profiled, and TCRdb retains in-frame clones only, with some absent. This sample has tens of thousands of clones, with more than 75% found just once. The sequencing input was peripheral blood. These receptor sequences come from a human donor in a cohort sampled during active COVID-19. Each CDR3 is given with its conserved first and last residue. The D gene is left open where the match is weak. The listing skips clone size in some rows; elsewhere it reads once, few, many or a size class.

d_call j_call clone_size v_call cdr3_aa cdr3_nt
. TRBJ1-3 . TRBV3-1/TRBV3-2 CASSLTVRPTGNTIYF TGTGCCAGCAGCTTGACAGTCCGCCCGACTGGAAACACCATATATTTT
. TRBJ1-4 . TRBV2 CASSEDGTVSTNEKLFF TGTGCCAGCAGTGAAGACGGAACAGTTTCAACTAATGAAAAACTGTTTTTT
. TRBJ2-2 . TRBV19 CASTANLGLLVGELFF TGTGCCAGTACCGCAAACCTGGGACTCCTTGTAGGGGAGCTGTTTTTT
TRBD2 TRBJ2-5 . TRBV3-1/TRBV3-2 CASSPRRAKREREPQETQYF TGTGCCAGCAGCCCCAGACGGGCGAAAAGGGAGCGGGAGCCTCAAGAGACCCAGTACTTC
. TRBJ2-1 . TRBV4-3 CASSQAGNNEQFF TGCGCCAGCAGCCAAGCCGGGAACAATGAGCAGTTCTTC
TRBD2 TRBJ2-7 once TRBV4-1 CASSLGGGPREQYF TGCGCCAGCAGCCTAGGCGGGGGACCCCGCGAGCAGTACTTC
TRBD2 TRBJ2-5 . TRBV6-5 CASSYDGRAGETQYF TGTGCCAGCAGTTACGACGGGAGGGCCGGAGAGACCCAGTACTTC
TRBD2 TRBJ2-7 . TRBV10-1 CASSVASGSSYEQYF TGCGCCAGCAGTGTTGCTAGCGGGAGTTCTTACGAGCAGTACTTC
. TRBJ1-1 . TRBV3-1/TRBV3-2 CASSQNREGTEAFF TGTGCCAGCAGCCAAAACAGGGAGGGAACTGAAGCTTTCTTT
TRBD2 TRBJ2-7 few TRBV6-2/TRBV6-3 CASSYSKTSGRYEQYF TGTGCCAGCAGTTACTCGAAAACTAGCGGGAGGTACGAGCAGTACTTC
TRBD2 TRBJ2-7 once TRBV3-1/TRBV3-2 CASSPLSSGSYEQYF TGTGCCAGCAGCCCTCTTTCTAGCGGGAGCTACGAGCAGTACTTC
TRBD2 TRBJ2-7 few TRBV4-1 CASSPQGGRLAGEQYF TGCGCCAGCAGCCCCCAGGGAGGGAGACTAGCGGGTGAGCAGTACTTC
TRBD1 TRBJ1-2 . TRBV24-1 CATSEGQGAMDGYTF TGTGCCACCAGTGAAGGACAGGGGGCGATGGATGGCTACACCTTC
. TRBJ1-1 . TRBV5-1 CASRTDSPVTEAFF TGCGCCAGCAGAACCGACAGTCCGGTCACTGAAGCTTTCTTT
TRBD1 TRBJ2-2 . TRBV19 CASSKLTGEMGNTGELFF TGTGCCAGTAGTAAACTAACAGGGGAGATGGGGAACACCGGGGAGCTGTTTTTT
TRBD2 TRBJ2-7 . TRBV2 CASNERGLAVQYF TGTGCCAGCAACGAGAGAGGACTAGCGGTCCAGTACTTC
. TRBJ1-2 . TRBV27 CASSLDGDPLYGYTF TGTGCCAGCAGTCTCGACGGAGATCCTCTGTATGGCTACACCTTC
. TRBJ1-4 . TRBV9 CASSSGEGLFF TGTGCCAGCAGCTCAGGTGAGGGACTCTTTTTT
. TRBJ2-7 . TRBV24-1 CATSGAGSYEQYF TGTGCCACCAGTGGCGCGGGGAGCTACGAGCAGTACTTC
. TRBJ2-5 . TRBV12-3/TRBV12-4 CASSSFGETQYF TGTGCCAGCAGTAGTTTCGGGGAGACCCAGTACTTC
TRBD1 TRBJ1-1 . TRBV7-9 CASSYTNRGGTEAFF TGTGCCAGCAGTTATACTAACAGGGGAGGCACTGAAGCTTTCTTT
TRBD1 TRBJ1-4 . TRBV24-1 CATSDSDRAGTNEKLFF TGTGCCACCAGTGATTCGGACAGGGCCGGAACTAATGAAAAACTGTTTTTT
TRBD2 TRBJ2-7 few TRBV7-9 CASNSGRESPYEQYF TGTGCCAGCAACAGCGGGCGGGAGTCCCCCTACGAGCAGTACTTC
. TRBJ2-2 . TRBV27 CASSSQRSLATGELFF TGTGCCAGCAGTTCCCAGCGGTCCCTTGCCACCGGGGAGCTGTTTTTT
TRBD1 TRBJ2-1 . TRBV5-4 CASSLEGTGKNEQFF TGTGCCAGCAGCTTGGAAGGGACAGGGAAAAATGAGCAGTTCTTC
. TRBJ2-7 . TRBV27 CASTPWGGDEQYF TGTGCCAGCACCCCTTGGGGCGGGGACGAGCAGTACTTC
. TRBJ1-5 . TRBV11-2 CASSPGISNQPQHF TGTGCCAGCAGTCCCGGGATTAGCAATCAGCCCCAGCATTTT
. TRBJ2-3 . TRBV7-2 CASSLGGASPTDTQYF TGTGCCAGCAGCTTAGGGGGAGCCTCCCCCACAGATACGCAGTATTTT
TRBD2 TRBJ2-7 few TRBV4-1 CASSQDLAGGLYEQYF TGCGCCAGCAGCCAAGATCTAGCGGGAGGGCTCTACGAGCAGTACTTC